These 32 T cell receptor beta chains came from one sample sequenced in a study of T cell responses to AZD1222 COVID-19 vaccine. Generated by immunoSEQ multiplex PCR, the TCRdb table keeps only in-frame clones and is missing some. The sample has around 120,000 clones; roughly 91% are singletons. Sequenced here: peripheral blood, sampled 28 days after the second AZD1222 dose. Receptors were obtained from an adult who received the AZD1222 COVID-19 vaccine.

This clone was counted between two and nine times. The rearrangement uses TRBV7-9 and TRBJ2-7, with D maybe TRBD1 (6 bases). CDR3 length: 13 amino acids. Trimming shortened V by 4 bases and J by 6 bases, and 13 bases separated the two germline ends. The germline V gene has CDR1 SEHNR and CDR2 FQNEAQ (reference sequence). CDR3 region: CASSSPGQTEQYF. CDR3 bases: TGTGCCAGCAGCTCCCCCGGACAGACCGAGCAGTACTTC.

This clone was counted a single time. The V call is TRBV7-2, the J call TRBJ1-1, with D hard to call. CDR1 is SGHTA, CDR2 FQGNSA, per germline. There are 14 residues in the CDR3. The V and J ends lost 1 base and 5 bases respectively, with 11 bases between them. For the CDR3, the DNA is TGTGCCAGCAGCTTAGGGGTCTCGAGGACTGAAGCTTTCTTT. The encoded protein is CASSLGVSRTEAFF.

This chain uses TRBV7-9 with TRBJ1-1; maybe TRBD1 (6 bases). CDR1 is SEHNR, CDR2 FQNEAQ, per germline (reference sequence). CDR3 length: 15 residues. V lost 5 bases and J lost 2, with 15 bases in between. The CDR3 loop reads CASSPTGRINTEAFF. CDR3 coding DNA: TGTGCCAGCAGCCCGACAGGACGGATAAACACTGAAGCTTTCTTT.

This chain uses TRBV15 with TRBJ1-2, with a tentative D call TRBD1 (5 bases). Trimming stripped 4 bases from V and 4 bases from J, with 13 bases between. CDR1 is LNHNV and CDR2 is YYDKDF in the germline V gene (reference sequence). The CDR3 has 14 amino acids. The CDR3 is CATSTLDKIYGYTF. The CDR3 DNA sequence: TGTGCCACCAGCACCCTGGACAAAATCTATGGCTACACCTTC.

The chain carries TRBV19 and TRBJ2-5, with no clear D. Germline CDR1 LNHDA, CDR2 SQIVND (reference sequence). The V gene lost 3 bases and the J gene lost 2 bases, with 7 bases spanning the gap. The CDR3 loop spans 13 amino acids. The DNA of the CDR3 is TGTGCCAGTAGTATCAACACACAAGAGACCCAGTACTTC. Translation gives CASSINTQETQYF.

The rearrangement joins TRBV19 to TRBJ1-2; TRBD1 matches 9 bases. Trimming cost V 7 bases and J 2 bases; bases outside gene matches: 5. CDR3 length equals 14 residues. Germline V CDR1 and CDR2: LNHDA, SQIVND (reference sequence). Here the CDR3 reads CASTPGTGNYGYTF. The CDR3 region has the DNA TGTGCCAGTACCCCCGGGACAGGGAACTATGGCTACACCTTC.

V gene TRBV7-2 combines with J gene TRBJ2-7; 8 bases map to TRBD2. Germline values: CDR1 SGHTA, CDR2 FQGNSA. CDR3 length equals 13 residues. The V segment lost 10 bases and the J segment 4 bases; nucleotides outside the gene matches: 9. The CDR3 here is CATLGGGSYEQYF. CDR3 bases: TGTGCCACCCTGGGCGGGGGGTCTTACGAGCAGTACTTC.

The rearrangement uses TRBV2 and TRBJ2-7; tentative D call: TRBD2 (6 bases). V lost 2 bases to trimming and J lost 0 bases, with 20 bases between them. The CDR3 contains 18 residues. Germline CDR1 SNHLY, CDR2 FYNNEI. CDR3 region: CASSEFGGISDSSYEQYF. CDR3 DNA sequence: TGTGCCAGCAGTGAATTTGGGGGGATAAGTGACAGCTCCTACGAGCAGTACTTC. Variable domain in full (rest from reference TRBV2 and TRBJ2-7): EPEVTQTPSHQVTQMGQEVILRCVPISNHLYFYWYRQILGQKVEFLVSFYNNEISEKSEIFDDQFSVERPDGSNFTLKIRSTKLEDSAMYFCASSEFGGISDSSYEQYFGPGTRLTVT.

J is TRBJ1-1 and V is TRBV10-2; D is unresolved. Trimming pared 4 bases from V and 1 base from J, leaving 10 bases between. The CDR3 has 14 residues. Germline CDR1 WSHSY, CDR2 SAAADI. In nucleotides, the CDR3 is TGCGCCAGCAGTGTAAGTGGCGGGAACACTGAAGCTTTCTTT. Amino acid sequence: CASSVSGGNTEAFF.

The chain combines TRBV4-1 with TRBJ2-3; TRBD2 agrees at 9 bases. Germline V gene lookup returns CDR1 MGHRA and CDR2 YSYEKL. Germline trimming cut 0 bases from V and 2 bases from J; bases unmatched to any gene: 6. The CDR3 is 17 amino acids. The CDR3 nucleotides are TGCGCCAGCAGCCAAGATCCCAGCGGGGGGTTCACAGATACGCAGTATTTT. Amino acid sequence: CASSQDPSGGFTDTQYF.

The chain uses TRBV5-1 and TRBJ2-5; 9 bases agree with TRBD2. The CDR3 contains 16 residues. V lost 5 bases and J lost 7; bases outside the gene matches: 15. Germline V CDR1 and CDR2: SGHRS, YFSETQ. As DNA, the CDR3 is TGCGCCAGCAGTAGGGGCCCCGGGACTAGCATTGGGACCCAGTACTTC. This codes for CASSRGPGTSIGTQYF.

The chain employs TRBV10-3 and TRBJ2-3; TRBD1 aligns across 12 bases. The germline V gene has CDR1 ENHRY and CDR2 SYGVKD. This CDR3 spans 15 amino acids. Trimming at V came to 8 bases and at J to 6 bases, leaving 9 bases not matched to a gene. CDR3 coding DNA: TGTGCCATCTCGGGACAGGGGGCGAACGGGGATACGCAGTATTTT. It translates to CAISGQGANGDTQYF.

V gene TRBV5-1 combines with J gene TRBJ1-1; D call uncertain. Deletions cut 0 bases from V and 1 base from J, with 7 bases between. CDR1 is SGHRS and CDR2 is YFSETQ in the germline V gene. The CDR3 extends over 14 amino acids. CDR3 region: CASSLGQQNTEAFF. CDR3 coding DNA: TGCGCCAGCAGCTTGGGACAACAGAACACTGAAGCTTTCTTT.

This sequence joins TRBV5-1 and TRBJ1-4; D is perhaps TRBD1 (5 bases). Germline CDR1 and CDR2: SGHRS and YFSETQ. The CDR3 is made up of 17 amino acids. The V gene lost 0 bases and the J gene lost 3 bases, with 15 bases spanning the gap. The CDR3 sequence: CASSLGTGAGANEKLFF. In DNA, the CDR3 is TGCGCCAGCAGCTTGGGAACTGGGGCTGGGGCTAATGAAAAACTGTTTTTT.

The chain links TRBV27 to TRBJ1-2; the D gene is possibly TRBD1 (6 bases). This CDR3 spans 14 amino acids. Trimming left V 2 bases short and J 4 bases short, with 11 bases between. The germline CDR1 and CDR2 sequences are MNHEY and SMNVEV (reference sequence). CDR3 loop: CASSLTGTFYGYTF. The CDR3 DNA reads as TGTGCCAGCAGTTTAACAGGGACGTTCTATGGCTACACCTTC.

The chain uses TRBV13 and TRBJ2-7, with D unresolved. This CDR3 contains 15 residues. The germline CDR1 and CDR2 sequences are PRHDT and FYEKMQ (reference sequence). The V gene lost 2 bases and the J gene lost 6 bases, with 17 bases spanning the gap. The CDR3 DNA reads TGTGCCAGCAGCTTATTCTCTCGGCCAGGCGGCGAGCAGTACTTC. It specifies CASSLFSRPGGEQYF.

The CDR3 region is CASSPRTGSTDTQYF. CDR3 bases: TGTGCCAGCAGCCCCCGGACAGGCAGCACAGATACGCAGTATTTT. This rearrangement joins TRBV4-2 to TRBJ2-3; 7 nucleotides align to TRBD1. Germline loops: CDR1 LGHNA, CDR2 YNFKEQ. This CDR3 has 15 amino acids. The V and J ends lost 4 bases and 0 bases, in that order; junction bases with no gene match: 4.

The chain carries TRBV5-1 and TRBJ1-1; 8 bases are shared with TRBD1. The ends lost 0 bases at V and 0 bases at J; junction bases unmatched: 1. This CDR3 has 15 residues. Germline CDR1 and CDR2: SGHRS and YFSETQ. CDR3 loop: CASSLGTGMNTEAFF. The CDR3 DNA follows: TGCGCCAGCAGCTTGGGGACAGGGATGAACACTGAAGCTTTCTTT. Based on the CDR3 plus reference TRBV5-1 and TRBJ1-1, the full variable domain is KAGVTQTPRYLIKTRGQQVTLSCSPISGHRSVSWYQQTPGQGLQFLFEYFSETQRNKGNFPGRFSGRQFSNSRSEMNVSTLELGDSALYLCASSLGTGMNTEAFFGQGTRLTVV.

This clone occurred once. The chain combines TRBV10-3 with TRBJ2-2; D might be TRBD1 or TRBD2, each matching 6 bases. V lost 7 bases, J lost 0 bases, and 15 bases lay in between. This CDR3 is built from 16 residues. Germline V gene data show CDR1 as ENHRY and CDR2 as SYGVKD. The CDR3 here is CAITPGRGPNTGELFF. The DNA for the CDR3 is TGTGCCATCACCCCCGGCCGGGGGCCGAACACCGGGGAGCTGTTTTTT.

The V call is TRBV5-1, the J call TRBJ1-2; D is uncertain. The germline V and J ends were trimmed by 5 bases and 3 bases, with 17 bases remaining between them. Germline V lookup: CDR1 SGHRS, CDR2 YFSETQ. This CDR3 spans 15 amino acids. CDR3: CASSDPPGPYYGYTF. CDR3 coding DNA: TGCGCCAGCAGTGACCCTCCAGGTCCCTACTATGGCTACACCTTC.

A single count supports this clone. The V and J genes are TRBV7-2 and TRBJ2-2; 8 nucleotides match TRBD2. With 10 bases clipped from V and 7 bases from J, the junction kept 14 bases outside the gene matches. The V gene's germline CDR1 is SGHTA and CDR2 FQGNSA. The CDR3 contains 15 residues. The CDR3 spells CATQRTSGGDGELFF. The CDR3 bases are TGTGCCACCCAGCGGACCAGCGGGGGAGACGGGGAGCTGTTTTTT.

This clone was observed a single time. The chain is built from TRBV12-3 or TRBV12-4 and TRBJ1-5, with no clear D. Trimming took off 6 bases at V and 7 bases at J, with 10 bases between the two ends. CDR3 length: 12 amino acids. CDR3 sequence: CASRAAGQPQHF. The CDR3 DNA follows: TGTGCCAGCAGGGCCGCGGGGCAGCCCCAGCATTTT.

The V gene is TRBV7-2, the J gene TRBJ2-3; D might be TRBD2 (7 bases). The length of the CDR3 is 17 residues. CDR1 is SGHTA and CDR2 is FQGNSA in the germline V gene. With 1 base removed from V and 5 bases from J, the gap between germline ends came to 19 bases. This CDR3 reads CASSLVSTGGLGDTQYF. DNA of the CDR3: TGTGCCAGCAGCTTAGTATCAACGGGGGGCCTAGGAGATACGCAGTATTTT.

The chain is built from TRBV7-2 and TRBJ1-3, with D perhaps TRBD1 (6 bases). The CDR3 is 14 residues long. The V end lost 5 bases, the J end lost 4 bases, and 12 bases lay between the germline ends. Germline V gene data show CDR1 as SGHTA and CDR2 as FQGNSA. The CDR3 DNA reads TGTGCCAGCAGCATCAGGGGACCCGGAAACACCATATATTTT. This translates into CASSIRGPGNTIYF.

The V call is TRBV5-8, the J call TRBJ1-2; D is unclear. V lost 1 base, J lost 2 bases, and 12 bases lay in between. This CDR3 comprises 15 residues. Per the germline V gene, CDR1 is SGHTS and CDR2 is YDEGEE. The CDR3 nucleotides read TGTGCCAGCAGCTTGAGGTCGGGGAGGAACTATGGCTACACCTTC. Its translation is CASSLRSGRNYGYTF. The full variable domain, its missing parts supplied by reference TRBV5-8 and TRBJ1-2, is EAGVTQSPTHLIKTRGQQATLRCSPISGHTSVYWYQQALGLGLQFLLWYDEGEERNRGNFPPRFSGRQFPNYSSELNVNALELEDSALYLCASSLRSGRNYGYTFGSGTRLTVV.

In this sample, this clone turned up once. V usage is TRBV6-5 and J usage is TRBJ1-5; TRBD1 is a possible D gene (5 bases). Trimming left V 6 bases short and J 0 bases short, with 12 bases between. The CDR3 consists of 15 residues. Looked up from germline, CDR1 is MNHEY and CDR2 is SVGAGI. The DNA of the CDR3 is TGTGCCAGCAGCCACGGTGGGGCTAGCAATCAGCCCCAGCATTTT. Translation: CASSHGGASNQPQHF.

This clone has just one count. The rearrangement uses TRBV28 and TRBJ2-1, with TRBD2 as a possible D gene (5 bases). Germline assignment: CDR1 MDHEN and CDR2 SYDVKM. Trimming pared 2 bases from V and 7 bases from J, leaving 15 bases between. CDR3 size: 15 residues. CDR3 sequence: CASSLELALVNEQFF. CDR3 DNA: TGTGCCAGCAGTTTAGAGCTAGCTTTGGTGAATGAGCAGTTCTTC. Together with reference TRBV28 and TRBJ2-1, the CDR3 gives the full variable domain: DVKVTQSSRYLVKRTGEKVFLECVQDMDHENMFWYRQDPGLGLRLIYFSYDVKMKEKGDIPEGYSVSREKKERFSLILESASTNQTSMYLCASSLELALVNEQFFGPGTRLTVL.

The chain uses TRBV7-9 and TRBJ1-5; D is unresolved. Germline V lookup: CDR1 SEHNR, CDR2 FQNEAQ (reference sequence). The CDR3 loop spans 14 amino acids. V was trimmed by 3 bases and J by 0 bases, leaving 6 bases between them. CDR3 nucleotides: TGTGCCAGCAGCTTCGACACTAGCAATCAGCCCCAGCATTTT. Its translation: CASSFDTSNQPQHF. Using reference TRBV7-9 and TRBJ1-5 for the parts outside the CDR3, the full variable domain is DTGVSQNPRHKITKRGQNVTFRCDPISEHNRLYWYRQTLGQGPEFLTYFQNEAQLEKSRLLSDRFSAERPKGSFSTLEIQRTEQGDSAMYLCASSFDTSNQPQHFGDGTRLSIL.

The chain links TRBV10-3 to TRBJ1-1; D is unclear. CDR3 size: 11 residues. In germline, CDR1 is ENHRY, CDR2 SYGVKD. The V gene lost 10 bases and the J gene lost 3 bases, with 9 bases spanning the gap. CDR3 bases: TGTGCCACCCAAAGAGACACTGAAGCTTTCTTT. It translates to CATQRDTEAFF.

This clone was seen only once. The gene calls are TRBV2 and TRBJ1-2; TRBD1 matches at 7 bases. There are 15 residues in the CDR3. The ends lost 6 bases at V and 3 bases at J; junction bases unmatched: 10. Germline lookup yields CDR1 SNHLY and CDR2 FYNNEI. CDR3 in amino acids: CASSESGTDYYGYTF. In DNA, the CDR3 is TGTGCCAGCAGCGAATCCGGGACAGATTACTATGGCTACACCTTC.

The chain recombines TRBV7-3 with TRBJ1-5; D unresolved. The germline V and J ends were trimmed by 5 bases and 6 bases, with 5 bases remaining between them. CDR3 length: 11 residues. Germline-derived CDR1 and CDR2 are SGHTA and FQGTGA. The CDR3 protein is CASSLFQPQHF. CDR3 DNA: TGTGCCAGCAGCCTCTTTCAGCCCCAGCATTTT.

This rearrangement joins TRBV7-9 to TRBJ1-1; D unresolved. CDR3 length: 15 residues. Trimming removed 5 bases from V and 1 base from J, with 14 bases in between. CDR1 SEHNR and CDR2 FQNEAQ come from the germline V gene (reference sequence). The CDR3 DNA is TGTGCCAGCAGCGTTGGACTGCGGGGGAACACTGAAGCTTTCTTT. Translating gives CASSVGLRGNTEAFF.